The next 21 T cell receptor beta chains were all read from a single sample in a study of patients and donors after allogeneic stem cell transplantation. TCRdb re-called the RT-PCR reads with MiXCR, one entry per CDR3 protein. The data show 150,000 to 200,000 distinct CDR3 sequences, with approximately 30% seen just once and 3.2% held by the top ten. The sample consisted of blood, either unsorted or a sorted T cell fraction (not recorded which). The receptor source for this set is a human donor who was either an allogeneic HSCT recipient or a stem cell or donor lymphocyte infusion donor (not recorded which). It is not recorded whose cells these are; they may come from a transplant donor.

The chain uses TRBV3-1 and TRBJ2-7, with a tentative D call TRBD2 (6 bases). Trimming shortened V by 2 bases and J by 3 bases, and 17 bases separated the two germline ends. The CDR3 is made up of 16 amino acids. CDR1 is LGHDT, CDR2 YNNKEL, per germline (reference sequence). The DNA of the CDR3 is TGTGCCAGCAGCCAACGGTATGGAGGGCTGATCTACGAGCAGTACTTC. Amino acid sequence: CASSQRYGGLIYEQYF.

This clonotype came up many times. J is TRBJ1-6 and V is TRBV10-3; the D is unclear. Per the germline V gene, CDR1 is ENHRY and CDR2 is SYGVKD. The CDR3 covers 14 residues. The ends were cut back, 0 bases at V and 6 bases at J, with 6 bases in the middle. The DNA for the CDR3 is TGTGCCATCAGTGAGTCCCAGGCTAATTCACCCCTCCACTTT. It yields the protein CAISESQANSPLHF.

This clonotype showed up just a few times. At one boundary the junction diverges from the germline segment, which might be a read error. The chain employs TRBV27 and TRBJ1-3; 7 bases match TRBD1. CDR1 and CDR2 (germline): MNHEY, SMNVEV (reference sequence). The CDR3 consists of 17 residues. This CDR3 is CASSKTGSLRTGNTIHF. DNA of the CDR3: TGTGCCAGCAGTAAGACAGGGTCCCTCCGGACTGGAAACACCATACATTTT.

CDR3 sequence: CASSYSIGTGANYGYTF. CDR3 in DNA: TGTGCCAGCAGTTACTCGATAGGGACAGGGGCAAACTATGGCTACACCTTC. V and J are TRBV6-5 and TRBJ1-2, with 10 bases lining up with TRBD1. This CDR3 region has 17 residues. V shed 0 bases and J 2 bases; nucleotides not matched to a gene: 6. Germline lookup yields CDR1 MNHEY and CDR2 SVGAGI.

This chain connects TRBV6-2 or TRBV6-3 to TRBJ1-5; 7 bases are shared with TRBD1. Germline V gives CDR1 MNHEY, CDR2 SVGEGT. There are 17 residues in the CDR3. V was pared by 8 bases and J by 2 bases, with 15 bases of the junction left unmatched. CDR3 in amino acids: CASRPGPGRGGNQPQHF. CDR3 sequence (DNA): TGTGCCAGCCGGCCCGGCCCCGGCAGGGGGGGCAATCAGCCCCAGCATTTT.

This clonotype was observed a few times. The chain couples TRBV11-3 to TRBJ2-2; TRBD2 matches 9 bases. Germline V lookup: CDR1 SGHNT, CDR2 YENEEA. This CDR3 spans 15 amino acids. V lost 5 bases and J lost 3; bases outside the gene matches: 4. The CDR3 sequence is CASSRGLAHTGELFF. The CDR3, as DNA: TGTGCCAGCAGCCGGGGACTAGCACACACCGGGGAGCTGTTTTTT.

The chain links TRBV2 to TRBJ1-2, with D maybe TRBD1 (5 bases). Germline V gives CDR1 SNHLY, CDR2 FYNNEI. V was pared by 8 bases and J by 1 base, with 14 bases between. CDR3 length: 14 residues. CDR3 amino acids: CASGKGQHNYGYTF. CDR3 sequence (DNA): TGTGCCAGCGGGAAGGGGCAGCATAACTATGGCTACACCTTC.

The chain joins TRBV5-8 to TRBJ1-2; 7 nucleotides line up with TRBD1. Germline V lookup: CDR1 SGHTS, CDR2 YDEGEE. The J segment lost 8 bases and the V segment lost 0 bases, leaving 19 bases of the junction unmatched. The CDR3 sequence is 18 residues long. The CDR3 here is CASSLEPYQGGTWYGYTF. As DNA, the CDR3 is TGTGCCAGCAGCTTGGAGCCCTACCAGGGGGGGACTTGGTACGGCTACACCTTC.

This clonotype occurred a few times. The chain couples TRBV2 to TRBJ1-1; D is perhaps TRBD1 (6 bases). Germline CDR1 and CDR2: SNHLY and FYNNEI. This CDR3 has 14 residues. V was trimmed by 5 bases and J by 7 bases, leaving 17 bases between them. The chain's CDR3 is CASSPEQGVGEAFF. The DNA for the CDR3 is TGTGCCAGCAGTCCAGAACAGGGTGTGGGTGAAGCTTTCTTT.

V and J are TRBV27 and TRBJ1-6; D is unresolved. This CDR3 has 12 amino acids. V was clipped by 3 bases and J by 6 bases, with 3 bases between them. Germline lookup yields CDR1 MNHEY and CDR2 SMNVEV (reference sequence). The CDR3, as DNA: TGTGCCAGCAGTTTTAGTAATTCACCCCTCCACTTT. Protein product: CASSFSNSPLHF.

This clonotype was observed at least ten times. This sequence joins TRBV10-3 and TRBJ2-3; 16 bases agree with TRBD2. The CDR3 consists of 20 residues. Germline CDR1 reads ENHRY; CDR2 reads SYGVKD. V was clipped by 6 bases and J by 0 bases; unmatched bases: 12. This CDR3 reads CAIRAARGLAGGPSTDTQYF. The CDR3 nucleotides are TGTGCCATCAGGGCAGCCCGGGGACTAGCGGGAGGGCCCAGCACAGATACGCAGTATTTT.

The V call is TRBV5-1, the J call TRBJ2-7; TRBD1 matches at 12 bases. This CDR3 contains 15 residues. Germline CDR1 and CDR2: SGHRS and YFSETQ. The V and J ends lost 6 bases and 4 bases, in that order; junction bases with no gene match: 8. The CDR3 reads CASNEPGQGAYEQYF. CDR3 DNA sequence: TGCGCCAGCAATGAGCCGGGACAGGGGGCTTACGAGCAGTACTTC.

This clonotype was observed a few times. The chain joins TRBV6-5 to TRBJ1-1; 7 bases fit TRBD1. Germline CDR1 reads MNHEY; CDR2 reads SVGAGI. The CDR3 sequence is 16 residues long. V lost 0 bases to trimming and J lost 4 bases; unmatched junction nucleotides: 8. CDR3 region: CASSYSTGTGSTEAFF. The CDR3 nucleotides read TGTGCCAGCAGTTACTCGACAGGGACTGGGAGCACTGAAGCTTTCTTT.

This clonotype showed up just a few times. The chain employs TRBV28 and TRBJ1-4; D possibly corresponds to TRBD1 (6 bases). Trimming stripped 5 bases from V and 6 bases from J, with 19 bases between. The CDR3 totals 16 residues. In germline, CDR1 is MDHEN, CDR2 SYDVKM. CDR3 sequence: CASSPPPGVKDEKLFF. DNA for the CDR3: TGTGCCAGCAGTCCCCCACCAGGGGTGAAGGATGAAAAACTGTTTTTT.

This clonotype has just a few counts. The chain uses TRBV29-1 and TRBJ2-1; 9 nucleotides line up with TRBD2. The CDR3 contains 13 residues. The germline V gene has CDR1 SQVTM and CDR2 ANQGSEA. The CDR3 DNA reads TGCACCTACGGACTAGCGTCTTACAATGAGCAGTTCTTC. Protein product: CTYGLASYNEQFF.

The rearrangement joins TRBV4-3 to TRBJ1-5; D remains unclear. V lost 0 bases and J lost 4, with 4 bases in between. The CDR3 totals 13 residues. Germline lookup yields CDR1 LGHNA and CDR2 YSLEER. CDR3 DNA: TGCGCCAGCAGCCAAGATCAAAATCAGCCCCAGCATTTT. This translates into CASSQDQNQPQHF.

This chain uses TRBV27 with TRBJ2-1; D uncertain. This CDR3 region has 14 residues. The V gene's germline CDR1 is MNHEY and CDR2 SMNVEV (reference sequence). V lost 6 bases to trimming and J lost 4 bases, with 13 bases between them. The CDR3 loop reads CASSLRQLYNEQFF. CDR3 coding DNA: TGTGCCAGCAGCTTGCGGCAGCTGTACAATGAGCAGTTCTTC.

This clonotype appeared a few times. The rearrangement uses TRBV20-1 and TRBJ1-2; D might be TRBD1 (6 bases). Germline CDR1 is DFQATT and CDR2 is SNEGSKA (reference sequence). Trimming took 5 bases from V and 0 from J, leaving 13 bases between them. The length of the CDR3 is 14 residues. The CDR3 reads CSAGSGTTNYGYTF. CDR3 DNA: TGCAGTGCTGGATCCGGGACAACTAACTATGGCTACACCTTC.

The rearrangement joins TRBV30 to TRBJ1-6; D ambiguous. CDR1 and CDR2 from the germline V gene are GTSNPN and SVGIG (reference sequence). The CDR3 has 15 amino acids. The V end was cut by 0 bases, the J end by 7 bases, with 13 bases between. The CDR3 region is CAWSVRHSLNSPLHF. The CDR3 DNA reads as TGTGCCTGGAGTGTACGTCACAGCCTGAATTCACCCCTCCACTTT.

The chain couples TRBV12-3 or TRBV12-4 to TRBJ2-1; 10 bases are shared with TRBD2. The CDR3 spans 15 residues. The V and J ends lost 3 bases and 6 bases, in that order; junction bases with no gene match: 5. The CDR3 protein is CASSLVSGRRNEQFF. Here the CDR3 DNA reads TGTGCCAGCAGTTTGGTTAGCGGGAGGCGCAATGAGCAGTTCTTC.

The chain links TRBV20-1 to TRBJ2-5; TRBD2 agrees at 8 bases. CDR3 length: 14 amino acids. The ends lost 0 bases at V and 5 bases at J; junction bases unmatched: 5. The V gene's germline CDR1 is DFQATT and CDR2 SNEGSKA (reference sequence). The CDR3, as DNA: TGCAGTGCTAGAGAGATAGCGGGGCGTGAGACCCAGTACTTC. Translated: CSAREIAGRETQYF.